The TCR beta chain described here comes from a study of Ad26.COV2.S vaccination and SARS-CoV-2 variants. Method: immunoSEQ multiplex PCR; TCRdb's copy keeps in-frame clones and lacks some. The sample lists approximately 480,000 clones; roughly 85% were seen once. As concerns this clone: The antigen is not known.

Treatment reported: over 15 received Ad26.COV2.S at low or high dose, single or two shots; about five received placebo; per-sample allocation not given. Day 63 after the first vaccine or placebo injection was the time point for sampling. Recruitment in Boston yielded a donor of adult age, 18-55 years. The vaccine antigen was prefusion-stabilized Wuhan SARS-CoV-2 spike. Points from the study as a whole: Substantial breadth was reported for post-vaccination spike-specific CD8+ and CD4+ T cells.

Germline V gene data show CDR1 as SGHRS and CDR2 as YFSETQ. The CDR3 has 16 residues. Between the trimmed V and J ends, which lost 0 bases and 1 base, there was a span of 13 bases. The sequence was obtained from a person aged 18-65 years who received the Ad26.COV2.S COVID-19 vaccine or a placebo. This chain connects TRBV5-1 to TRBJ1-1, with D hard to call. Sample: peripheral blood, taken in a trial of Ad26.COV2.S vaccine versus placebo. The CDR3 nucleotides read TGCGCCAGCAGCTTGGAGGTCTCCCTAAGGAACACTGAAGCTTTCTTT. Translation: CASSLEVSLRNTEAFF.